Presented here are 22 T cell receptor beta chains from one specimen sequenced in a study of T-cell memory formation after mild COVID-19. TCRdb reprocessed the 5' RACE reads via MiXCR and lists one record per CDR3 protein. Here the sample spans approximately 350,000 distinct CDR3 sequences, over 13% being singletons. Sequencing was done on a sample of PBMCs or a T cell subset sorted from them (not recorded which). All receptors derive from a young man who had mild COVID-19 (a few samples of this study predate the infection). Cell type and time point are not known.

This clonotype was seen repeatedly, ten times or more. The gene calls are TRBV4-3 and TRBJ2-4; D gene ambiguous. This CDR3 has 16 amino acids. V lost 4 bases, J lost 0 bases, and 13 bases lay in between. Looked up from germline, CDR1 is LGHNA and CDR2 is YSLEER. CDR3 residues: CASSPTRRLAKNIQYF. Written as DNA, the CDR3 is TGCGCCAGCAGCCCCACCCGCCGTCTAGCCAAAAACATTCAGTACTTC.

This clonotype was detected only a few times. The rearrangement uses TRBV9 and TRBJ1-6; TRBD1 matches at 7 bases. V was clipped by 4 bases and J by 12 bases; unmatched bases: 10. Germline loops: CDR1 SGDLS, CDR2 YYNGEE. This CDR3 has 14 residues. CDR3 sequence reads: CASSPRQGRGPLHF. For the CDR3, the DNA is TGTGCCAGCAGCCCAAGACAGGGAAGGGGACCCCTCCACTTT.

Details on this clonotype: One end of the junction varies from germline; a read error may be responsible. The rearrangement joins TRBV10-3 to TRBJ2-1; the match to TRBD2 covers 11 bases. The germline gives CDR1 ENHRY, CDR2 SYGVKD. The CDR3 has 13 residues. DNA for the CDR3: TGTGCCATCAGCGAACTAGCGGGGGCAAAGCAGTTATTC. Translating gives CAISELAGAKQLF.

This chain links TRBV6-5 with TRBJ1-6, with D possibly TRBD1 on 5 matching bases. This CDR3 region has 15 residues. The V end was cut by 2 bases, the J end by 5 bases, with 10 bases between. Germline CDR1 reads MNHEY; CDR2 reads SVGAGI. CDR3 coding DNA: TGTGCCAGCAGTTACGGGGGGGGAAATAATTCACCCCTCCACTTT. It specifies CASSYGGGNNSPLHF.

This chain connects TRBV29-1 to TRBJ1-4, with unresolved D. CDR1 and CDR2 from the germline V gene are SQVTM and ANQGSEA. Trimming stripped 6 bases from V and 4 bases from J, with 15 bases between. This CDR3 region has 14 residues. The CDR3 loop is CSVAGFGVNEKLFF. The CDR3 bases are TGCAGCGTGGCCGGGTTCGGAGTTAATGAAAAACTGTTTTTT. Full variable domain (missing parts from reference TRBV29-1 and TRBJ1-4): SAVISQKPSRDICQRGTSLTIQCQVDSQVTMMFWYRQQPGQSLTLIATANQGSEATYESGFVIDKFPISRPNLTFSTLTVSNMSPEDSSIYLCSVAGFGVNEKLFFGSGTQLSVL.

The table lists this clonotype with a few counts. This chain uses TRBV7-2 with TRBJ1-1; a weak D match, TRBD1 (5 bases). Trimming left V 4 bases short and J 0 bases short, with 12 bases between. This CDR3 comprises 15 residues. CDR1 and CDR2 (germline): SGHTA, FQGNSA. CDR3 protein: CASSSTVAMNTEAFF. CDR3 DNA sequence: TGTGCCAGCAGCTCGACAGTAGCCATGAACACTGAAGCTTTCTTT.

The chain links TRBV5-1 to TRBJ1-4; D is uncertain. The CDR3 consists of 15 residues. V was clipped by 1 base and J by 6 bases, with 13 bases between them. Looked up from germline, CDR1 is SGHRS and CDR2 is YFSETQ. The CDR3, as DNA: TGCGCCAGCAGCTTGAAAGACCCACTGGATGAAAAACTGTTTTTT. It is translated as CASSLKDPLDEKLFF.

The CDR3 loop is CASSIDRAELYGYTF. In DNA, the CDR3 is TGTGCCAGCAGTATAGACAGAGCCGAACTCTATGGCTACACCTTC. The chain carries TRBV28 and TRBJ1-2; the D gene is possibly TRBD1 (5 bases). The CDR3 is made up of 15 amino acids. CDR1 MDHEN and CDR2 SYDVKM come from the germline V gene. V lost 5 bases, J lost 4 bases, and 17 bases lay in between.

This clonotype was counted many times. The CDR3 DNA reads TGCAGTACTTTACGACAGGCGCCCTATGGCTACACCTTC. It encodes CSTLRQAPYGYTF. This chain uses TRBV20-1 with TRBJ1-2; D possibly corresponds to TRBD1 (6 bases). Germline-derived CDR1 and CDR2 are DFQATT and SNEGSKA (reference sequence). Trimming stripped 8 bases from V and 4 bases from J, with 17 bases between. The length of the CDR3 is 13 residues.

In its sample, this clonotype was seen a few times. This sequence joins TRBV24-1 and TRBJ2-4; 7 nucleotides agree with TRBD1. This CDR3 has 16 amino acids. With V trimmed by 4 bases and J by 2 bases, 7 bases remained unmatched. Germline values: CDR1 KGHDR, CDR2 SFDVKD. The CDR3 sequence: CATSDRGIGSKNIQYF. DNA for the CDR3: TGTGCCACCAGTGACAGGGGGATTGGGTCCAAAAACATTCAGTACTTC.

Here the CDR3 DNA reads TGTGCCAGCAGCACAAGGGGACCGATCTCCTACGAGCAGTACTTC. Translated, it gives CASSTRGPISYEQYF. V and J are TRBV7-9 and TRBJ2-7, with D perhaps matching TRBD1 or TRBD2 (5 bases each). The CDR3 totals 15 residues. Germline CDR1 reads SEHNR; CDR2 reads FQNEAQ (reference sequence). The germline V and J ends were trimmed by 5 bases and 0 bases, with 14 bases remaining between them. Full variable domain (rest looked up from reference TRBV7-9 and TRBJ2-7): DTGVSQNPRHKITKRGQNVTFRCDPISEHNRLYWYRQTLGQGPEFLTYFQNEAQLEKSRLLSDRFSAERPKGSFSTLEIQRTEQGDSAMYLCASSTRGPISYEQYFGPGTRLTVT.

This clonotype was counted a few times. The chain carries TRBV7-3 and TRBJ2-1, with D possibly being TRBD1 (5 bases). Germline values: CDR1 SGHTA, CDR2 FQGTGA. The CDR3 totals 12 residues. V lost 4 bases and J 11 bases, leaving 12 bases between the germline ends. CDR3 DNA: TGTGCCAGCAGCTCGGGTCAGGGCCAGCAGTTCTTC. Its protein is CASSSGQGQQFF.

This clonotype was counted many times. This rearrangement joins TRBV9 to TRBJ2-7, with 11 positions matching TRBD1. The V segment lost 0 bases and the J segment 3 bases; nucleotides outside the gene matches: 5. CDR3 length: 16 amino acids. CDR1 SGDLS and CDR2 YYNGEE come from the germline V gene. The CDR3 loop is CASSVAGGQGDYEQYF. CDR3 nucleotide sequence: TGTGCCAGCAGCGTAGCTGGGGGACAGGGGGACTACGAGCAGTACTTC. Full variable domain (missing parts from reference TRBV9 and TRBJ2-7): DSGVTQTPKHLITATGQRVTLRCSPRSGDLSVYWYQQSLDQGLQFLIQYYNGEERAKGNILERFSAQQFPDLHSELNLSSLELGDSALYFCASSVAGGQGDYEQYFGPGTRLTVT.

The J gene is TRBJ1-1, the V gene TRBV6-5, with a tentative D call TRBD1 (6 bases). The germline V gene encodes CDR1 MNHEY and CDR2 SVGAGI. Trimming left V 0 bases short and J 5 bases short, with 13 bases between. This CDR3 contains 15 residues. CDR3 bases: TGTGCCAGCAGTTACTCTGGCAGGGGTAAGACTGAAGCTTTCTTT. Translation gives CASSYSGRGKTEAFF.

In this sample, this clonotype turned up a few times. The genes are TRBV5-4 and TRBJ2-7, with 9 nucleotides matching TRBD2. The CDR3 is 17 amino acids. J was trimmed by 5 bases and V by 4 bases; bases with no gene match: 16. Germline V gene data show CDR1 as SGHNT and CDR2 as YYREEE (reference sequence). The CDR3 nucleotides read TGTGCCAGCAGCGAAAGGGTCCTGGGACTAGCAGGTGACGAGCAGTACTTC. Amino acids: CASSERVLGLAGDEQYF.

This clonotype was recorded many times. Compared with germline, one end of the junction differs, possibly owing to a read error. The gene calls are TRBV5-1 and TRBJ2-1; no definite D call. The V gene's germline CDR1 is SGHRS and CDR2 YFSETQ. This CDR3 is built from 11 residues. For the CDR3, the DNA is TGTGCCAGCAGCTTGGGCAATGAGCAGTTCTTC. It yields the protein CASSLGNEQFF.

This clonotype was seen more than once but under ten times. The CDR3 sequence: CASSPDTAWGDTQYF. The CDR3, as DNA: TGTGCCAGCTCCCCGGACACCGCCTGGGGAGATACGCAGTATTTT. This chain uses TRBV18 with TRBJ2-3; perhaps TRBD1 as D (5 bases). CDR3 size: 15 residues. Trimming left V 6 bases short and J 5 bases short, with 18 bases between. From germline, CDR1 is KGHSH and CDR2 LQKENI.

This chain uses TRBV9 with TRBJ2-1; TRBD2 matches at 9 bases. J was trimmed by 5 bases and V by 5 bases; bases with no gene match: 8. The CDR3 length is 15 residues. The V gene's germline CDR1 is SGDLS and CDR2 YYNGEE. CDR3 nucleotides: TGTGCCAGCAGTCCGGTTAGCGGGGGCAACAATGAGCAGTTCTTC. Its protein product is CASSPVSGGNNEQFF.

This clonotype has at least ten counts. This chain links TRBV4-3 with TRBJ2-1; TRBD1 might be the D (5 bases). The CDR3 is 17 residues long. In germline, CDR1 is LGHNA, CDR2 YSLEER. Trimming shortened V by 2 bases and J by 5 bases, and 19 bases separated the two germline ends. This CDR3 reads CASSQNRQGFGHNEQFF. The CDR3, as DNA: TGCGCCAGCAGCCAAAACAGGCAGGGCTTCGGCCACAATGAGCAGTTCTTC.

This clonotype has a count of ten or more. The rearrangement links TRBV12-3 or TRBV12-4 to TRBJ2-7; D is possibly TRBD2 (6 bases). The CDR3 covers 14 residues. Trimming cost V 6 bases and J 4 bases, with 16 bases left between them. CDR3 in amino acids: CASSGTVGTYEQYF. In DNA form, the CDR3 reads TGTGCCAGCAGCGGGACTGTCGGTACTTACGAGCAGTACTTC.

The chain links TRBV7-9 to TRBJ2-1; 10 nucleotides agree with TRBD1. Trimming removed 4 bases from V and 6 bases from J; junction bases left unmatched: 6. Germline CDR1 reads SEHNR; CDR2 reads FQNEAQ (reference sequence). The CDR3 consists of 15 residues. This CDR3 is CASSSRDRGGNEQFF. The CDR3 DNA reads as TGTGCCAGCAGCTCCAGGGACAGGGGTGGCAATGAGCAGTTCTTC. Variable domain in full (rest from reference TRBV7-9 and TRBJ2-1): DTGVSQNPRHKITKRGQNVTFRCDPISEHNRLYWYRQTLGQGPEFLTYFQNEAQLEKSRLLSDRFSAERPKGSFSTLEIQRTEQGDSAMYLCASSSRDRGGNEQFFGPGTRLTVL.

This clonotype appeared a few times. The chain employs TRBV7-9 and TRBJ2-3; 8 bases are shared with TRBD2. Germline values: CDR1 SEHNR, CDR2 FQNEAQ (reference sequence). With 1 base clipped from V and 2 bases from J, the junction kept 5 bases outside the gene matches. The CDR3 runs 16 residues. The CDR3 loop reads CASSLVVAGFTDTQYF. For the CDR3, the DNA is TGTGCCAGCAGCTTAGTAGTAGCGGGATTCACAGATACGCAGTATTTT.